Listed here are 4 T cell receptor beta chains from one sample, sequenced in a study of blood T cell repertoires in COVID-19. Sequencing was performed with immunoSEQ multiplex PCR; in TCRdb, only in-frame clones are kept and a portion is missing. The sample records 300,000 or so clones, 70% to 90% being singletons. The specimen sequenced was PBMCs or T cells enriched from blood (not recorded which). These receptor sequences come from a woman younger than 45 who had recovered from COVID-19.

This clone was seen a single time. This chain joins TRBV5-1 and TRBJ1-1, with D maybe TRBD1 (5 bases). The V gene's germline CDR1 is SGHRS and CDR2 YFSETQ. Trimming removed 3 bases from V and 4 bases from J, with 16 bases in between. The CDR3 extends over 15 amino acids. CDR3 in amino acids: CASSSDPRGFTEAFF. The CDR3 nucleotides read TGCGCCAGCAGCTCCGACCCAAGGGGTTTCACTGAAGCTTTCTTT.

The V call is TRBV25-1, the J call TRBJ1-1; maybe TRBD1 (5 bases). This CDR3 spans 13 amino acids. V dropped 7 bases and J dropped 5 bases, with 14 bases sitting between them. Germline assignment: CDR1 MGHDK and CDR2 SYGVNS. CDR3 sequence reads: CASTDGGWTEAFF. CDR3 DNA sequence: TGTGCCAGCACTGATGGGGGGTGGACTGAAGCTTTCTTT. Together with reference TRBV25-1 and TRBJ1-1, the CDR3 gives the full variable domain: EADIYQTPRYLVIGTGKKITLECSQTMGHDKMYWYQQDPGMELHLIHYSYGVNSTEKGDLSSESTVSRIRTEHFPLTLESARPSHTSQYLCASTDGGWTEAFFGQGTRLTVV.

CDR3 loop: CASSGTDRNGYTF. DNA of the CDR3: TGTGCCAGCAGTGGGACAGATCGGAATGGCTACACCTTC. V is TRBV6-4 and J is TRBJ1-2, with D perhaps matching TRBD1 (6 bases). Germline V gene data show CDR1 as MRHNA and CDR2 as SNTAGT. The V gene lost 4 bases and the J gene lost 6 bases, with 12 bases spanning the gap. The CDR3 length is 13 residues.

This clone was detected once. This chain links TRBV5-1 with TRBJ2-2; 8 bases are a match to TRBD2. The CDR3 loop spans 15 amino acids. Germline V lookup: CDR1 SGHRS, CDR2 YFSETQ. V shed 6 bases and J 1 base; nucleotides not matched to a gene: 5. CDR3 region: CASTPGGENTGELFF. In nucleotides, the CDR3 is TGCGCCAGCACCCCCGGGGGGGAGAACACCGGGGAGCTGTTTTTT.